These 10 T cell receptor beta chains originate from one sample sequenced in a study of cytomegalovirus exposure and HLA in healthy donors (dated by TCRdb to 2016 to 2017). The library was prepared using the immunoSEQ multiplex PCR assay. The source is immuneACCESS, and TCRdb retained only in-frame sequences with V and J called. Part of the clones is not carried over; for the studies checked, unresolved V genes explain less than half of this, and the remainder is unexplained. Here the sample has some 87,000 clones; around 96% occur a single time. The ten largest clones add up to roughly 1.3% of the sample. Material for sequencing was PBMCs. The origin of the receptors is a woman between 18 and 29 years old in good health and CMV-seronegative.

V and J are TRBV20-1 and TRBJ2-7, with D possibly matching TRBD1 (6 bases). Germline CDR1 and CDR2: DFQATT and SNEGSKA (reference sequence). This CDR3 is built from 11 residues. CDR3: CRVGQTYEQYF. CDR3 nucleotides: TGCAGGGTAGGACAGACTTACGAGCAGTACTTC.

Here the CDR3 DNA reads TGTGCCAGTAGTATATCAAGCGGGAAGAGCACAGATACGCAGTATTTT. Its translation is CASSISSGKSTDTQYF. V is TRBV19 and J is TRBJ2-3, with 7 positions matching TRBD2. There are 16 residues in the CDR3. The germline gives CDR1 LNHDA, CDR2 SQIVND (reference sequence). J was trimmed by 0 bases and V by 2 bases; bases with no gene match: 5.

V usage is TRBV2 and J usage is TRBJ2-2; 8 nucleotides agree with TRBD2. V dropped 5 bases and J dropped 3; count of bases not matched to a gene: 2. From germline, CDR1 is SNHLY and CDR2 FYNNEI. The CDR3 length is 14 residues. CDR3: CASSTGLDTGELFF. As DNA, the CDR3 is TGTGCCAGCAGTACGGGACTAGACACCGGGGAGCTGTTTTTT.

The J gene is TRBJ2-1, the V gene TRBV5-1; 13 bases agree with TRBD2. CDR1 SGHRS and CDR2 YFSETQ come from the germline V gene. The V segment lost 4 bases and the J segment 3 bases; nucleotides outside the gene matches: 16. This CDR3 is built from 20 residues. CDR3 coding DNA: TGCGCCAGCAGCCGCCGGACTAGCGGGAGTGATCTTGGGCTCTACAATGAGCAGTTCTTC. Amino acids: CASSRRTSGSDLGLYNEQFF.

This sequence joins TRBV10-1 and TRBJ2-4, with D tentatively TRBD1 (5 bases). V lost 3 bases and J lost 8, with 14 bases in between. Germline V gene sequence: CDR1 WNHNN, CDR2 SYGVQD (reference sequence). The CDR3 has 14 amino acids. The CDR3 loop is CASSDRPGHHIQYF. The CDR3 DNA sequence: TGCGCCAGCAGTGACCGCCCAGGACATCACATTCAGTACTTC.

V and J are TRBV7-2 and TRBJ2-7, with 10 bases that match TRBD2. V dropped 6 bases and J dropped 4; count of bases not matched to a gene: 12. Germline assignment: CDR1 SGHTA and CDR2 FQGNSA. This CDR3 has 16 amino acids. The CDR3 spells CASRSGASGSLYEQYF. Written as DNA, the CDR3 is TGTGCCAGCAGATCAGGGGCTAGCGGGAGTTTGTACGAGCAGTACTTC.

V gene TRBV19 combines with J gene TRBJ2-4; tentatively, D is TRBD2 (6 bases). Trimming pared 0 bases from V and 0 bases from J, leaving 21 bases between. CDR1 is LNHDA and CDR2 is SQIVND in the germline V gene (reference sequence). The CDR3 runs 20 residues. The CDR3 DNA is TGTGCCAGTAGTATAGATCTCATCGGGAGAGCGACACTAGCCAAAAACATTCAGTACTTC. It translates to CASSIDLIGRATLAKNIQYF.

The V gene is TRBV10-1, the J gene TRBJ2-7; D possibly corresponds to TRBD2 (6 bases). V dropped 2 bases and J dropped 3 bases, with 20 bases sitting between them. Germline V gene sequence: CDR1 WNHNN, CDR2 SYGVQD (reference sequence). This CDR3 has 17 amino acids. The chain's CDR3 is CASSEPAVSGLFYEQYF. The CDR3 region has the DNA TGCGCCAGCAGTGAGCCCGCTGTAAGCGGGCTATTCTACGAGCAGTACTTC.

This clone has a single count. The genes are TRBV5-1 and TRBJ1-2, with 7 bases identical to TRBD1. Germline V gene data show CDR1 as SGHRS and CDR2 as YFSETQ. The trim removed 4 bases at V and 2 bases at J, leaving 8 bases unmatched. The CDR3 loop spans 15 amino acids. For the CDR3, the DNA is TGCGCCAGCAGCCCAGGGACAGACCTAAACTATGGCTACACCTTC. Protein product: CASSPGTDLNYGYTF.

The table lists this clone with a count of one. For the CDR3, the DNA is TGTGCCAGCAGCCACCCTCTAGCGGGAGGCTCTTACGAGCAGTACTTC. As protein: CASSHPLAGGSYEQYF. The chain recombines TRBV5-4 with TRBJ2-7; 11 nucleotides align to TRBD2. Trimming removed 4 bases from V and 4 bases from J; junction bases left unmatched: 10. Germline V gene sequence: CDR1 SGHNT, CDR2 YYREEE (reference sequence). The CDR3 is 16 residues long. The full variable domain, with the rest looked up from reference TRBV5-4 and TRBJ2-7, is ETGVTQSPTHLIKTRGQQVTLRCSSQSGHNTVSWYQQALGQGPQFIFQYYREEENGRGNFPPRFSGLQFPNYSSELNVNALELDDSALYLCASSHPLAGGSYEQYFGPGTRLTVT.